The T cell receptor beta chain described here comes from a study of radiotherapy plus CTLA-4 blockade in lung cancer. Study conclusions and caveats: Interferon-beta, together with early blood T cell clone dynamics, reportedly best predicted response. In blood, TCR clones derived from the tumor expanded after radiotherapy plus ipilimumab.

With 6 bases clipped from V and 1 base from J, the junction kept 7 bases outside the gene matches. From germline, CDR1 is LNHDA and CDR2 SQIVND (reference sequence). The CDR3 extends over 16 amino acids. On this clone itself: Its antigen is unknown.

Profiled with immunoSEQ multiplex PCR; TCRdb holds only in-frame clones, not every one. The repertoire holds more than 90,000 clones, with 78% as singletons. This specimen was peripheral blood, taken from a patient treated with radiotherapy plus ipilimumab. The chain employs TRBV19 and TRBJ1-2; 11 bases fit TRBD1. This sequence was found in a human donor with non-small cell lung cancer who had a partial response to radiotherapy plus ipilimumab. In nucleotides, the CDR3 is TGTGCCAGTAGCGTCCCGGGACAGGGGGGTAACTATGGCTACACCTTC. Translated, it gives CASSVPGQGGNYGYTF.